One TCR beta chain is described in this entry. This clonotype has a count of ten or more. It lacks a known antigen. Per-base quality was not reported, and no clone a single base away is much larger than it. These data are taken from a study of T cells in Graves' hyperthyroidism and ophthalmopathy (dated by TCRdb to the late 2010s). About the investigation overall: To identify TCR V-J signatures that set the groups apart, the researchers used a discovery cohort of about a hundred patients, made up of some 41 with Graves' ophthalmopathy and 57 with stable Graves' hyperthyroidism. Whether ophthalmopathy could be predicted prospectively was tested in an independent validation cohort made up of roughly 19 hyperthyroidism patients plus 17 patients who later progressed to ophthalmopathy. The 100 discovery patients were randomly split 7:3 into training and test sets. Thyroid tissue and blood T-cell repertoires from more than five Graves' hyperthyroidism patients were also compared in the study. After sampling, hyperthyroidism patients received methimazole starting at 30 mg daily, and ophthalmopathy patients received high-dose intravenous methylprednisolone. TCR Vbeta CDR3 sequencing of roughly 140 peripheral blood samples (approximately 44 ophthalmopathy, 75 hyperthyroidism and roughly 17 progressor patients) is reported in the paper.

Results and caveats for the whole study, not just this receptor: No statistical method was used to set the sample size in advance, and investigators knew the group allocation. Ophthalmopathy was separated from stable hyperthyroidism by a 13 V-J signature model, with 85% to 90% sensitivity and roughly 81% specificity obtained in cross-validation and 80%/75% obtained in testing. Most expanded thyroid clonotypes (frequency above 0.001) were also detected in blood, a finding suggesting that blood repertoires may reflect thyroid immune responses. In validation, progression to ophthalmopathy was predicted by the model with nearly 71% sensitivity and 72.22% specificity, a median of about 6 months before onset.

Stable Graves' hyperthyroidism was defined as no progression to ophthalmopathy during 18 months of follow-up. The hyperthyroidism patients were between 18 and 65 years old and newly diagnosed, with a disease duration of less than 2 months. Any patient with an uncontrolled infection, another autoimmune disease, pregnancy or lactation was excluded. Clinical symptoms, serum thyroxine and TRAb, thyroid ultrasound, and orbital computed tomography formed the basis for the diagnoses. Trizol reagent was used to extract total RNA, and RNA quality was then checked on an Agilent 2100 Bioanalyzer. The TCR beta CDR3 regions were amplified from the RNA transcripts. A first-round RT-PCR of the TCR CDR3 used the HTBI primer set with the Qiagen OneStep RT-PCR kit. A second multiplex PCR round built the libraries, followed by size selection and purification. Paired-end sequencing of the libraries was performed with 100 bp reads on an Illumina HiSeq2000. The authors' analysis ran thus. SOAPnuke was used to process the raw data, removing reads that contained adapters or uncalled bases, had a mean Phred below 15, or lacked an exact match to the constant primer or identifier. High-quality paired reads were merged using COPE v1.2.5, and each unique nucleotide sequence was defined as a clonotype. MiTCR v1.1 was used to align the clonotypes against IMGT TRBV, TRBD and TRBJ reference segments. The analysis was restricted to V-J combinations with a frequency above 0.0001, which together covered 99.2% of the repertoires. A TCS score was defined as the ratio of F50 (clonal expansion) to E x V (chaos), with BLOSUM62-based TCRdist applied between CDR3 peptides within each V-J. Welch's t-statistics and random forest reduced approximately 520 V-J features to 13, which were used in a naive Bayes classifier (R e1071). Thyroid-blood repertoire similarity was quantified with the Morisita-Horn index. Using fastp at Q25 and MiXCR, TCRdb reprocessed the public reads and kept productive beta chains. Rows with one shared CDR3 protein collapse into an entry with the most common genes and DNA. The V and J calls, along with clone size, are taken from TCRdb and not from the paper's own processing. Here the sample has fewer than 750,000 distinct CDR3 sequences; roughly 50% occur a single time. The biggest ten clones account for around 7.7% of the sample.

Looking up the germline V gene yields CDR1 SGHTA and CDR2 FQGTGA. Its CDR3 holds 14 amino acids, cysteine through phenylalanine. CDR3 DNA only is kept here, 42 bases in frame from base 1. V is pruned by 6 bases and J by 7 bases, leaving 3 bases of the junction without a gene match. Sequencing was done on a sample of peripheral blood or thyroid tissue (not recorded which). Recombination joined TRBV7-3 with TRBJ1-6; TRBD1 fits 10 bases in the junction. This clonotype was obtained from a woman aged 18-35 years with Graves' hyperthyroidism. The DNA is as follows: TGTGCCAGCAGGGCGGGACAGGGGAATTCACCCCTCCACTTT. Translated, this gives CASRAGQGNSPLHF.